What follows describes a single T cell receptor beta chain. Its cognate antigen is unknown. The sample belongs to a study of graft-versus-host responses after intestinal transplantation. The CDR3 spans 13 residues. V was cut by 5 bases and J by 5 bases, with 15 bases left in between. Germline V lookup: CDR1 SQVTM, CDR2 ANQGSEA. Clones were read by immunoSEQ multiplex PCR, and TCRdb kept only the in-frame ones, dropping some. Among roughly 89,000 clones listed, roughly 90% were seen once. The TCR was taken from a human donor who received an intestinal transplant. The J gene is TRBJ1-2, the V gene TRBV29-1; D possibly corresponds to TRBD1 (5 bases). The specimen was unstimulated CD4+ T cells sorted from spleen or lymph node cells, collected before intestinal transplant. CDR3 sequence: CSVLQESVYGYTF. The CDR3 bases are TGCAGCGTTCTACAGGAGTCCGTATATGGCTACACCTTC.